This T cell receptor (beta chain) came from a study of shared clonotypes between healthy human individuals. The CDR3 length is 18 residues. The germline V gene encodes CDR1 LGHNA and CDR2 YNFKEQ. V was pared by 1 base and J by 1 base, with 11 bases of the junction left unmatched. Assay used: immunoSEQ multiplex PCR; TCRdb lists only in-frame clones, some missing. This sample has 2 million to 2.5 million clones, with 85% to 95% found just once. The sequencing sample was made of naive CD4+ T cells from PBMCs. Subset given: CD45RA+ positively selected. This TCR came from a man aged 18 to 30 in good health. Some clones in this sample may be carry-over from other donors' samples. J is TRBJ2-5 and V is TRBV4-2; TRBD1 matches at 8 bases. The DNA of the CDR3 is TGTGCCAGCAGCCAAGGTGTCCCCTGGGGGACAGGCCAAGAGACCCAGTACTTC. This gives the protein CASSQGVPWGTGQETQYF.